Listed below are T cell receptor beta chains from one sample, sequenced in a study of blood T cell repertoires in COVID-19. Using immunoSEQ multiplex PCR, the repertoire was profiled, and TCRdb retains in-frame clones only, with some absent. The sample consists of some 300,000 clones, about 90% of them appearing once. Specimen: peripheral blood. These receptors all come from a woman between 40 and 50 years old with COVID-19, enrolled during active disease. Each CDR3 is given with its conserved first and last residue. A D gene is named only where the DNA matches it firmly.

D	V	J	CDR3
NA	TRBV4-3	TRBJ1-2	CASSQEVHRGDYGYTF
NA	TRBV5-6	TRBJ1-6	CASSFTGNQGSPLHF
NA	TRBV19	TRBJ1-3	CASIRDGSSGNTIYF
TRBD1	TRBV24-1	TRBJ1-5	CATGRNDRVACQPQHF
NA	TRBV2	TRBJ2-4	CASREGIQYF
TRBD1	TRBV5-1	TRBJ1-5	CASSLGGLSNQPQHF
NA	TRBV3-1/TRBV3-2	TRBJ1-5	CASSDGGLNQPQHF
NA	TRBV5-6	TRBJ1-5	CASSFYQGELGQPQHF
TRBD1	TRBV18	TRBJ2-5	CASSPTGEETQYF
NA	TRBV3-1/TRBV3-2	TRBJ1-1	CASSQVLSNTEAFF
NA	TRBV7-2	TRBJ2-7	CASSNTGGEQYF
NA	TRBV2	TRBJ1-5	CASSEASRTGNQPQHF
TRBD1	TRBV5-1	TRBJ2-5	CASSLAEGQGKETQYF
NA	TRBV28	TRBJ1-4	CASSSRTEVNEKLFF
TRBD2	TRBV19	TRBJ2-1	CASSPIPPGLANNEQFF
NA	TRBV7-8	TRBJ2-3	CASSRDRRTDTQYF
NA	TRBV7-6	TRBJ2-7	CASSLAAGVSYEQYF
TRBD1	TRBV19	TRBJ1-2	CASGTGGYGYTF
NA	TRBV27	TRBJ1-3	CASSLQGFIYF
TRBD1	TRBV29-1	TRBJ1-1	CSVDIGQGFTEAFF
NA	TRBV5-8	TRBJ2-3	CASSLGQISTDTQYF
TRBD1	TRBV9	TRBJ1-2	CASSVGRRQGLYGYTF
TRBD1	TRBV6-5	TRBJ1-2	CASSRDSYGYTF
NA	TRBV29-1	TRBJ2-1	CSVGQGRDEQFF
NA	TRBV11-2	TRBJ2-7	CASSLRQGPVSYEQYF
NA	TRBV20-1	TRBJ1-2	CSAIDGGGYTF
NA	TRBV12-3/TRBV12-4	TRBJ2-7	CASSRQASYEQYF
TRBD2	TRBV5-6	TRBJ2-3	CASSLETSGGSNTQYF
TRBD1	TRBV10-3	TRBJ1-5	CAISGDRGPSNQPQHF
TRBD1	TRBV6-5	TRBJ1-2	CASSLHQTGGYGYTF
TRBD1	TRBV28	TRBJ1-1	CASSQGTGYTEAFF
TRBD1	TRBV7-9	TRBJ1-2	CASSLEGASWTGNGYTF
TRBD2	TRBV9	TRBJ2-3	CASSVASGGGTDTQYF
NA	TRBV3-1/TRBV3-2	TRBJ2-3	CASSQDLTLQNTQYF
TRBD1	TRBV19	TRBJ1-2	CASSMLGQGIAYGYTF
NA	TRBV6-5	TRBJ1-4	CASRLQGLNEKLFF
TRBD1	TRBV2	TRBJ2-7	CASGLTGGEQYF
TRBD1	TRBV13	TRBJ1-2	CASSPWTGANYGYTF
TRBD1	TRBV30	TRBJ1-1	CAWGQVNTEAFF
TRBD2	TRBV3-1/TRBV3-2	TRBJ2-1	CASSQLAGVNEQFF
TRBD1	TRBV7-2	TRBJ1-1	CASSNRQGWGTEAFF
NA	TRBV24-1	TRBJ2-4	CATARKAGRNIQYF
TRBD2	TRBV15	TRBJ2-1	CATGLAGYNEQFF
TRBD1	TRBV2	TRBJ2-2	CASGNPGQGSGELFF
TRBD2	TRBV27	TRBJ2-7	CASSFSGSKYEQYF
NA	TRBV19	TRBJ1-2	CASSIVTDRLSYGYTF
TRBD2	TRBV5-6	TRBJ2-3	CASSLEGGPRLSTDTQYF
TRBD1	TRBV6-2/TRBV6-3	TRBJ1-1	CASSYLRTGAQNTEAFF
TRBD2	TRBV19	TRBJ2-2	CASSRAGGANTGELFF
TRBD1	TRBV5-1	TRBJ1-4	CASSPGQGRTNEKLFF
TRBD1	TRBV3-1/TRBV3-2	TRBJ2-6	CASSKDRDHSGANVLTF
TRBD1	TRBV18	TRBJ2-7	CASSPGTGGDEQYF
NA	TRBV5-4	TRBJ1-2	CASSLKTGANYGYTF